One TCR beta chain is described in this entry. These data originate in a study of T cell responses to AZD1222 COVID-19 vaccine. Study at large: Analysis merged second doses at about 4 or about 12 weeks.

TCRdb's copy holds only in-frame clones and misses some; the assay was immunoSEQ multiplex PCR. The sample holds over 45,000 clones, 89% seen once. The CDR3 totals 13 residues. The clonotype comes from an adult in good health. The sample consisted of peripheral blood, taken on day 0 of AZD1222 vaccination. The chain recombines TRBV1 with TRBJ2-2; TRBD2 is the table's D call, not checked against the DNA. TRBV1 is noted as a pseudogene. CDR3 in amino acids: CTSSQRVTGELFF. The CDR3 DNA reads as TGCACCAGCAGCCAACGAGTCACCGGGGAGCTGTTTTTT.